These T cell receptor beta chains were read from a single sample in a study of siplizumab effects on memory and regulatory T cells. Sequencing used immunoSEQ multiplex PCR; TCRdb keeps in-frame clones, though not all of them. This repertoire shows tens of thousands of clones, over 80% found once; its top ten account for approximately 3.8%. Sequenced sample: memory CD4+ T cells sorted from blood. The receptors were gathered from a human donor in good health. Both conserved end residues are part of each CDR3. A D gene is named only where the DNA matches it firmly. Where a row states a size, it is once, few, many or the class of an expanded clone; other rows omit it.

>-|TRBD1|TRBV6-1|TRBJ2-5
TGTGCCAGCAGTGAATATAGGACAGGGCGGGAGACCCAGTACTTC
CASSEYRTGRETQYF
>-|TRBD1|TRBV6-5|TRBJ1-6
TGTGCCAGCAGTTACAGGGACAGGGTTGGTTCACCCCTCCACTTT
CASSYRDRVGSPLHF
>few|-|TRBV9|TRBJ1-1
TGTGCCAGCAGCGTAGGAGTGGACCCGAACACTGAAGCTTTCTTT
CASSVGVDPNTEAFF
>few|-|TRBV29-1|TRBJ1-1
TGCAGCGGTTTGAACACTGAAGCTTTCTTT
CSGLNTEAFF
>-|-|TRBV7-2|TRBJ1-1
TGTGCCAGCAGGCCGGGTTTCACTGAAGCTTTCTTT
CASRPGFTEAFF
>-|TRBD1|TRBV29-1|TRBJ1-2
TGCAGCGTTGAAGTAGGAGGGGGCACCTTCTATGGCTACACCTTC
CSVEVGGGTFYGYTF
>-|TRBD1|TRBV7-9|TRBJ1-4
TGTGCCAGCAGCTTAGGATGGGACAGGGATTCTGCTAATGAAAAACTGTTTTTT
CASSLGWDRDSANEKLFF
>-|-|TRBV7-2|TRBJ2-5
TGTGCCAGCATTATGTGGGGGCGGGAACAAGAGACCCAGTACTTC
CASIMWGREQETQYF
>-|-|TRBV27|TRBJ1-5
TGTGCCAGCAGTTTAACCGGACGCAATCAGCCCCAGCATTTT
CASSLTGRNQPQHF
>once|-|TRBV6-5|TRBJ1-2
TGTGCCAGCAGTTACTCTGGGACAAGGAATGGCTACACCTTC
CASSYSGTRNGYTF
>-|-|TRBV9|TRBJ2-1
TGTGCCAGCAGCGTACTCGGGAGCGTTTACAATGAGCAGTTCTTC
CASSVLGSVYNEQFF
>few|TRBD2|TRBV7-3|TRBJ2-3
TGTGCCAGCAGCTTAAACCTAGCGGGAGCAGATACGCAGTATTTT
CASSLNLAGADTQYF
>-|TRBD1|TRBV12-5|TRBJ1-3
TGTGCTAGTGGCCCGGGACAGGGGGAAAACACCATATATTTT
CASGPGQGENTIYF
>-|TRBD1|TRBV6-5|TRBJ2-4
TGTGCCAGCAGCTCAACAGGGGACATTCAGTACTTC
CASSSTGDIQYF
>-|TRBD2|TRBV4-1|TRBJ2-3
TGCGCCAGCAGCGTCTACTCTAGCGGGGGCACAGATACGCAGTATTTT
CASSVYSSGGTDTQYF
>-|TRBD2|TRBV27|TRBJ2-3
TGTGCCAGCAGTTTCCGACTAGCGGGAGGGCGACCAGATACGCAGTATTTT
CASSFRLAGGRPDTQYF
>-|-|TRBV9|TRBJ1-1
TGTGCCAGCAGCCCCGGGATAAACACTGAAGCTTTCTTT
CASSPGINTEAFF
>-|-|TRBV11-3|TRBJ2-3
TGTGCCAGCAGCTTAGGTCTCACAGATACGCAGTATTTT
CASSLGLTDTQYF
>-|TRBD1|TRBV5-6|TRBJ2-7
TGTGCCAGCAGCCCAGACAGGGTAGAAAACGAGCAGTACTTC
CASSPDRVENEQYF
>-|TRBD2|TRBV7-9|TRBJ2-1
TGTGCCAGCCGGACCAGGCTAGCGGGTCTGTTCTTC
CASRTRLAGLFF
>few|-|TRBV27|TRBJ1-5
TGTGCCAGCAGTTTGGAGGGGGGGAGGAATCAGCCCCAGCATTTT
CASSLEGGRNQPQHF
>-|TRBD1|TRBV6-1|TRBJ2-5
TGTGCCAGCAGTAAGACAGGGTGGGAGACCCAGTACTTC
CASSKTGWETQYF
>-|-|TRBV2|TRBJ2-7
TGTGCCAGCAGTGAACTGGACAGACGCTACGAGCAGTACTTC
CASSELDRRYEQYF
>once|-|TRBV7-9|TRBJ2-1
TGTGCCAGCATCCGAGTCGGGGGGCCGTACAATGAGCAGTTCTTC
CASIRVGGPYNEQFF
>-|-|TRBV5-1|TRBJ2-7
TGCGCCAGCAGCGCTGCCGGGACTCAATACGAGCGGTACTTC
CASSAAGTQYERYF
>-|-|TRBV5-4|TRBJ2-1
TGTGCCAGCAGCTTGGGCGGGCTCCGCTCCTACAATGAGCAGTTCTTC
CASSLGGLRSYNEQFF
>-|-|TRBV25-1|TRBJ1-1
TGTGCCAGCAGTTGGGGGGCGAACACTGAAGCTTTCTTT
CASSWGANTEAFF
>-|-|TRBV7-9|TRBJ1-2
TGTGCCAGCAGCTATGCAGGGGACGCTCAAGGCTACACCTTC
CASSYAGDAQGYTF
>-|-|TRBV18|TRBJ2-1
TGTGCCAGCTCTCATGAGCAGTTCTTC
CASSHEQFF
>-|TRBD2|TRBV12-5|TRBJ2-3
TGTGCTAGTGGCCGAACTAGCGGGGAAATCAATACGCAGTATTTT
CASGRTSGEINTQYF
>-|TRBD1|TRBV18|TRBJ1-3
TGTGCCAGCTCTCGGGGACAGTATCAAATGACACAGTCAGGCACCATATATTTT
CASSRGQYQMTQSGTIYF
>-|TRBD1|TRBV5-1|TRBJ2-1
TGCGCCAGCAGCTTGCAGGGGGCCGACAATGAGCAGTTCTTC
CASSLQGADNEQFF
>-|-|TRBV18|TRBJ2-7
TGTGCCAGCTCACCCGGGACTTCGAGCTACGAGCAGTACTTC
CASSPGTSSYEQYF
>-|-|TRBV5-6|TRBJ2-3
TGTGCCAGCAGCTTTGAGGGGATGAGAGATACGCAGTATTTT
CASSFEGMRDTQYF
>few|-|TRBV20-1|TRBJ1-1
TGCAGTGCAACTAACACTGAAGCTTTCTTT
CSATNTEAFF
>-|-|TRBV29-1|TRBJ1-2
TGCAGCGTTGAAGATAGGGCCAGGGAGATTGGTGGCTACACCTTC
CSVEDRAREIGGYTF
>-|-|TRBV18|TRBJ2-5
TGTGCCAGCTCACCGGGACTGTCATTGGAGACCCAGTACTTC
CASSPGLSLETQYF
>-|-|TRBV9|TRBJ1-1
TGTGCCAGCAGCGTAGGACCAGTGGAGCGGGCTTTCTTT
CASSVGPVERAFF
>-|TRBD2|TRBV4-2|TRBJ2-1
TGTGCCAGCAGCCAAGGACTAGCGGGGTCGTATGAGCAGTTCTTC
CASSQGLAGSYEQFF
>few|TRBD1|TRBV5-6|TRBJ1-5
TGTGCCAGCAGCCGAAGGGACAGGGGCTTTGTCAATCAGCCCCAGCATTTT
CASSRRDRGFVNQPQHF
>-|-|TRBV15|TRBJ1-4
TGTGCCACCAGCAAACTAGACGGGGGCCCAGTAAAACTGTTTTTT
CATSKLDGGPVKLFF
>-|-|TRBV5-4|TRBJ2-5
TGTGCCAGCAGCTTCGAGAGTCAAGAGACCCAGTACTTC
CASSFESQETQYF
>-|-|TRBV27|TRBJ2-7
TGTGCCAGCAGTCCCAACGTGGGTAGCTCCTACGAGCAGTACTTC
CASSPNVGSSYEQYF